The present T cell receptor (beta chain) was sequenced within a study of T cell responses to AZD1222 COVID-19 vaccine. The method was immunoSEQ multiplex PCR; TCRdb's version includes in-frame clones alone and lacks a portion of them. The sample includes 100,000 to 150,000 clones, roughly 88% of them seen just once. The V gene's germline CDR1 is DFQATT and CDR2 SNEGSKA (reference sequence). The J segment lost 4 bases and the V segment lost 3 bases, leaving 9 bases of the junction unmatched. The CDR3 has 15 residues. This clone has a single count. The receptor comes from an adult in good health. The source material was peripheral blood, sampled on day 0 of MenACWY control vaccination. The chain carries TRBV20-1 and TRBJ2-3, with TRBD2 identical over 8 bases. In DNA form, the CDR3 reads TGCAGTGCTAGTGTGATAGCGGGGAGCTCAGATACGCAGTATTTT. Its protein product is CSASVIAGSSDTQYF.